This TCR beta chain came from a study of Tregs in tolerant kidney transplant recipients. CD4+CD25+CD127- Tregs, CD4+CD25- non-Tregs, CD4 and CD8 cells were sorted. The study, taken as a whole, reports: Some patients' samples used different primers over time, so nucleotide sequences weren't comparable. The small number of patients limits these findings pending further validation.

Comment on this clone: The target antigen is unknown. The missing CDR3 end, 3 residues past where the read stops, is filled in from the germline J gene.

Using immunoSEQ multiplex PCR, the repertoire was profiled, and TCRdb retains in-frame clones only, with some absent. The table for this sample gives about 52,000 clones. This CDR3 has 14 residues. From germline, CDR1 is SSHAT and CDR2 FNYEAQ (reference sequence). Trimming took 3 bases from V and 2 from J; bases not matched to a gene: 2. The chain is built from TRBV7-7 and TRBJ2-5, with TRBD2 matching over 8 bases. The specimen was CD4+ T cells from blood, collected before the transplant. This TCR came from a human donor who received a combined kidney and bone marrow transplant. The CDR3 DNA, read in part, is TGTGCCAGCAGCTTTAGCGGGATACAAGAGACC. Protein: CASSFSGIQET. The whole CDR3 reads CASSFSGIQETQYF.